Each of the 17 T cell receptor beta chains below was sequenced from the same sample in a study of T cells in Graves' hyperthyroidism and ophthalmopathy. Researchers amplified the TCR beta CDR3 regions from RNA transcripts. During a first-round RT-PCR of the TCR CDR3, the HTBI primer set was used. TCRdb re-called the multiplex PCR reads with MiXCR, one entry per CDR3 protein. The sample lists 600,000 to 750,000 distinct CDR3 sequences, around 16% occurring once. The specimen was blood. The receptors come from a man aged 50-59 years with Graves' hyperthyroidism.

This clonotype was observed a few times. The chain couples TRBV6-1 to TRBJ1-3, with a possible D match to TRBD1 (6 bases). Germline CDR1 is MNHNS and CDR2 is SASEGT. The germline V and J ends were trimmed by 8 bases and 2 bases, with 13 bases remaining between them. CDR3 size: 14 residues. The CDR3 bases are TGTGCCAGCTTTACCCCAGGGGCTGGAAACACCATATATTTT. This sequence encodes CASFTPGAGNTIYF.

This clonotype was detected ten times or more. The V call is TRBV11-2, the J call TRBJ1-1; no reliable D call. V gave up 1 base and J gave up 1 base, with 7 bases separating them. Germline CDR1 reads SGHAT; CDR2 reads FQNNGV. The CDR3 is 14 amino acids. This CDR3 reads CASSLGSENTEAFF. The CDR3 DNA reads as TGTGCCAGCAGCTTAGGGTCAGAGAACACTGAAGCTTTCTTT.

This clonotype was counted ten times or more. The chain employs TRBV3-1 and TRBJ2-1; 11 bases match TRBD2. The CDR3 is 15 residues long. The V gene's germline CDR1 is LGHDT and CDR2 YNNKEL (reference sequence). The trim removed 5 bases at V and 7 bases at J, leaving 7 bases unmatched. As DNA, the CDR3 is TGTGCCAGCAGCTTCGTTAGCGGGAGGGCTAATGAGCAGTTCTTC. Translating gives CASSFVSGRANEQFF.

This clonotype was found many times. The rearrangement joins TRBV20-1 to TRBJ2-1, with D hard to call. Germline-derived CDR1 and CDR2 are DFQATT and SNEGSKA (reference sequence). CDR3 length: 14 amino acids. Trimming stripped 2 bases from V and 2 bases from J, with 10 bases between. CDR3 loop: CSARRPSTYNEQFF. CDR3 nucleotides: TGCAGTGCTAGAAGGCCCTCAACCTACAATGAGCAGTTCTTC.

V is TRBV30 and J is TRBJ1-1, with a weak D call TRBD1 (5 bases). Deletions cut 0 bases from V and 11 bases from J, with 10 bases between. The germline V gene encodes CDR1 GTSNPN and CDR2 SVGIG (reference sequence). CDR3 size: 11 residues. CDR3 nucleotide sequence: TGTGCCTGGAGTGTACAGGCAGTGGCTTTCTTT. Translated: CAWSVQAVAFF.

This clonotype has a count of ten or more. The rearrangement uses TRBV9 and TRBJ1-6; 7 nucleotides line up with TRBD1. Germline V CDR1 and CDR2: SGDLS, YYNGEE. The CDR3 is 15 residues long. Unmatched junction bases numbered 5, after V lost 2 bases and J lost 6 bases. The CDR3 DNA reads TGTGCCAGCAGCGTTTCCGGGACAGTTAATTCACCCCTCCACTTT. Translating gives CASSVSGTVNSPLHF.

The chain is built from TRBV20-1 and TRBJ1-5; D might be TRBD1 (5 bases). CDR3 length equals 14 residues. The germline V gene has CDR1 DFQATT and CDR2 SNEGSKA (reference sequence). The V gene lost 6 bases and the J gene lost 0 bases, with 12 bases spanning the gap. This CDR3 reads CSAKGEISNQPQHF. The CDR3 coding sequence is TGCAGTGCCAAAGGGGAAATTAGCAATCAGCCCCAGCATTTT.

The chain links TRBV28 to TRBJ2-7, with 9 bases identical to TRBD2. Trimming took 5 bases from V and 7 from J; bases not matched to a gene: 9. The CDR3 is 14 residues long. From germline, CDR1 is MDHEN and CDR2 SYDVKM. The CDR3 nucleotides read TGTGCCAGCAGTAGGCTAGCGGGACCGTGGGAGCAGTACTTC. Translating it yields CASSRLAGPWEQYF.

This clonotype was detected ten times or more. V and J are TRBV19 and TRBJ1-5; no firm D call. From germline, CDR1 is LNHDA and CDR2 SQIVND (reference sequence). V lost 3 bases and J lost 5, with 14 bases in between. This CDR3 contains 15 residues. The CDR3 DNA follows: TGTGCCAGTAGTATGCGCGACACCGTCGATCAGCCCCAGCATTTT. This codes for CASSMRDTVDQPQHF. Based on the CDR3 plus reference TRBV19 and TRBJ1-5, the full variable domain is DGGITQSPKYLFRKEGQNVTLSCEQNLNHDAMYWYRQDPGQGLRLIYYSQIVNDFQKGDIAEGYSVSREKKESFPLTVTSAQKNPTAFYLCASSMRDTVDQPQHFGDGTRLSIL.

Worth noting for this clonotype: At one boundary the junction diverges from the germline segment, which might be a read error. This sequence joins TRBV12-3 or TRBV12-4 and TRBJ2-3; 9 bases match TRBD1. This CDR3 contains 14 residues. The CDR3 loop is CASSWGQGEDTQCF. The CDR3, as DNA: TGTGCCAGCAGTTGGGGACAGGGAGAAGATACGCAGTGTTTT.

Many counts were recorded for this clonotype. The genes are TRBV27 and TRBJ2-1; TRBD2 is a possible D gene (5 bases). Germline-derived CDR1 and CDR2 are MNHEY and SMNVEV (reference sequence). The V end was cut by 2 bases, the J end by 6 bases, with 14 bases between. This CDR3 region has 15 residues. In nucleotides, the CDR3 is TGTGCCAGCAGTTTAGGTGGGAGAGGGTTCAATGAGCAGTTCTTC. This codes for CASSLGGRGFNEQFF.

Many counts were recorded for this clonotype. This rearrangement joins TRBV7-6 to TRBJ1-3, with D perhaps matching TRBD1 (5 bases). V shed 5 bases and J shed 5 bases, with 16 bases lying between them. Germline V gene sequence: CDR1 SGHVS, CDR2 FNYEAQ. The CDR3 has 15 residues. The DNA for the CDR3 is TGTGCCAGCAGCCCGACAGTCGATTCTAGAAACACCATATATTTT. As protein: CASSPTVDSRNTIYF.

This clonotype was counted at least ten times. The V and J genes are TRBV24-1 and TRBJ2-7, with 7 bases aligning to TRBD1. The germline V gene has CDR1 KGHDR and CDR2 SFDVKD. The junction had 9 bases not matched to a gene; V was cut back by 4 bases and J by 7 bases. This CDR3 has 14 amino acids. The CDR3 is CATSDPTGSDEQYF. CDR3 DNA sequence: TGTGCCACCAGTGACCCGACAGGGTCGGATGAGCAGTACTTC.

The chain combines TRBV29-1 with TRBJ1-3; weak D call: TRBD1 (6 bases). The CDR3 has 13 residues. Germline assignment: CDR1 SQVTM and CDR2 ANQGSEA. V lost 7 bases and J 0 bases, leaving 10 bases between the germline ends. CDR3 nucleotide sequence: TGCAGCGCACAGGGATTCTCTGGAAACACCATATATTTT. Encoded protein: CSAQGFSGNTIYF.

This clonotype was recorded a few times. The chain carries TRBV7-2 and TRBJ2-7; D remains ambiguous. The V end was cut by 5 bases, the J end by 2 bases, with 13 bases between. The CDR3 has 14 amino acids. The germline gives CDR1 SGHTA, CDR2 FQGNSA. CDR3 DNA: TGTGCCAGCAGCCTTAGAGAGCTCCCCTACGAGCAGTACTTC. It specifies CASSLRELPYEQYF.

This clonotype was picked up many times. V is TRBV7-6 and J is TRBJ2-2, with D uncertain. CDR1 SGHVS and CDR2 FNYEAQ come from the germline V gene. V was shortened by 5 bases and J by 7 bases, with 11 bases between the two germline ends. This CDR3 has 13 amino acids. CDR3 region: CASSPEVGGELFF. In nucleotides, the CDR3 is TGTGCCAGCAGCCCCGAAGTTGGCGGGGAGCTGTTTTTT. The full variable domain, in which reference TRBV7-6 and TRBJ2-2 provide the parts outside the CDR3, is GAGVSQSPRYKVTKRGQDVALRCDPISGHVSLYWYRQALGQGPEFLTYFNYEAQQDKSGLPNDRFSAERPEGSISTLTIQRTEQRDSAMYRCASSPEVGGELFFGEGSRLTVL.

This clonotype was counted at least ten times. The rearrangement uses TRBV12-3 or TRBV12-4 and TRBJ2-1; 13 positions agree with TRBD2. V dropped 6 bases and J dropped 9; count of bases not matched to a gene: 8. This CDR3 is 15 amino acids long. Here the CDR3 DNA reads TGTGCCAGCAGCCAAACCGGGACTAGCGGGACTGAGCAGTTCTTC. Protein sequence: CASSQTGTSGTEQFF.